One and the same sample provided the 30 T cell receptor beta chains below, sequenced in a study of blood T cell repertoires in COVID-19 (dated by TCRdb to between 2020 and 2021). Library preparation was by the immunoSEQ multiplex PCR assay. The table was pulled from immuneACCESS by TCRdb, which kept in-frame rearrangements only. Such tables lose some clones; where checked, under half of the loss comes from unresolved V genes, and the rest has no known cause. Within this sample are 150,000 to 200,000 clones, with 75% to 90% of them counted one time only. Of the sample, approximately 2.3% falls within the top ten clones. Sequenced: peripheral blood. Every receptor here comes from a man in his 70s with active or convalescent COVID-19.

This chain connects TRBV7-2 to TRBJ2-5, with TRBD2 as a possible D gene (6 bases). The germline gives CDR1 SGHTA, CDR2 FQGNSA. Trimming pared 4 bases from V and 0 bases from J, leaving 24 bases between. The CDR3 is 19 amino acids. The CDR3 nucleotides read TGTGCCAGCAGCTCCCCGGGGGTGGGTAGCGGAGAGTACCAAGAGACCCAGTACTTC. Translated: CASSSPGVGSGEYQETQYF.

The V and J genes are TRBV7-2 and TRBJ2-7; D may be TRBD1 (6 bases). The V end lost 5 bases, the J end lost 2 bases, and 10 bases lay between the germline ends. There are 13 residues in the CDR3. Germline CDR1 and CDR2: SGHTA and FQGNSA. The CDR3 is CASSAAGAYEQYF. The CDR3 DNA reads as TGTGCCAGCAGCGCAGCAGGGGCCTACGAGCAGTACTTC. Full variable domain (outside the CDR3, taken from reference TRBV7-2 and TRBJ2-7): GAGVSQSPSNKVTEKGKDVELRCDPISGHTALYWYRQSLGQGLEFLIYFQGNSAPDKSGLPSDRFSAERTGGSVSTLTIQRTQQEDSAVYLCASSAAGAYEQYFGPGTRLTVT.

This chain links TRBV6-5 with TRBJ1-5; 8 nucleotides match TRBD1. The V and J ends lost 4 bases and 3 bases, in that order; junction bases with no gene match: 2. Germline CDR1 and CDR2: MNHEY and SVGAGI. The CDR3 spans 14 residues. CDR3 in amino acids: CASSFRGPNQPQHF. In DNA form, the CDR3 reads TGTGCCAGCAGTTTCAGGGGGCCCAATCAGCCCCAGCATTTT.

V gene TRBV20-1 combines with J gene TRBJ2-3; D is unclear. This CDR3 is 11 amino acids long. The germline V gene has CDR1 DFQATT and CDR2 SNEGSKA (reference sequence). V was clipped by 5 bases and J by 5 bases, with 8 bases between them. CDR3 protein: CSAHKLDTQYF. The CDR3 DNA follows: TGCAGTGCTCATAAACTAGATACGCAGTATTTT.

The V call is TRBV6-2 or TRBV6-3, the J call TRBJ1-6, with D hard to call. CDR3 length equals 13 residues. Germline CDR1 MNHEY, CDR2 SVGEGT. V was trimmed by 1 base and J by 7 bases, leaving 5 bases between them. The CDR3 region is CASSYYRNSPLHF. The CDR3 DNA is TGTGCCAGCAGTTACTATAGAAATTCACCCCTCCACTTT.

The chain couples TRBV4-1 to TRBJ2-1; TRBD1 might be the D (5 bases). The germline CDR1 and CDR2 sequences are MGHRA and YSYEKL. Trimming removed 4 bases from V and 6 bases from J, with 13 bases in between. This CDR3 spans 14 amino acids. The DNA for the CDR3 is TGCGCCAGCAGCCTCAGGGTAGGGATCAATGAGCAGTTCTTC. The encoded protein is CASSLRVGINEQFF.

The rearrangement uses TRBV6-5 and TRBJ1-5; maybe TRBD1 (6 bases). V lost 8 bases and J 3 bases, leaving 14 bases between the germline ends. CDR1 is MNHEY, CDR2 SVGAGI, per germline. The CDR3 length is 14 residues. The CDR3 DNA reads TGTGCCAGCCACCCCCGACAGGCCAATCAGCCCCAGCATTTT. Protein product: CASHPRQANQPQHF.

There are a few counts of this clone. V gene TRBV28 combines with J gene TRBJ1-2; 9 nucleotides align to TRBD1. Trimming cost V 0 bases and J 5 bases; bases outside gene matches: 7. Per germline, CDR1 MDHEN and CDR2 SYDVKM. CDR3 length: 16 amino acids. The chain's CDR3 is CASSLWRGGTGYGYTF. The CDR3 DNA follows: TGTGCCAGCAGTTTATGGAGAGGTGGGACAGGGTATGGCTACACCTTC.

V gene TRBV19 combines with J gene TRBJ2-2; TRBD1 agrees at 7 bases. Germline V CDR1 and CDR2: LNHDA, SQIVND (reference sequence). This CDR3 region has 15 residues. The V and J ends lost 4 bases and 0 bases, in that order; junction bases with no gene match: 2. The CDR3 DNA reads as TGTGCCAGTAGTAAGGGGGCCGCGAACACCGGGGAGCTGTTTTTT. Protein sequence: CASSKGAANTGELFF. The variable domain in full, with the rest retrieved from reference TRBV19 and TRBJ2-2, is DGGITQSPKYLFRKEGQNVTLSCEQNLNHDAMYWYRQDPGQGLRLIYYSQIVNDFQKGDIAEGYSVSREKKESFPLTVTSAQKNPTAFYLCASSKGAANTGELFFGEGSRLTVL.

The genes are TRBV28 and TRBJ2-1; D not certain. Germline-derived CDR1 and CDR2 are MDHEN and SYDVKM. The CDR3 sequence is 13 residues long. V lost 2 bases and J 10 bases, leaving 12 bases between the germline ends. In DNA form, the CDR3 reads TGTGCCAGCAGTTTAGCAGCGCCTGCGGAGCAGTTCTTC. This codes for CASSLAAPAEQFF.

The rearrangement uses TRBV19 and TRBJ2-5; 10 bases match TRBD2. The CDR3 contains 15 residues. Losses at the gene ends were 4 bases for V and 1 base for J; bases not matched to a gene: 3. Germline CDR1 and CDR2: LNHDA and SQIVND (reference sequence). CDR3 coding DNA: TGTGCCAGTAGTACCCTAGCGGGGGCCCAAGAGACCCAGTACTTC. Translated, it gives CASSTLAGAQETQYF.

The chain recombines TRBV6-2 or TRBV6-3 with TRBJ2-7; TRBD1 agrees at 12 bases. The CDR3 totals 18 residues. With V trimmed by 6 bases and J by 5 bases, 17 bases remained unmatched. CDR1 is MNHEY, CDR2 SVGEGT, per germline. The CDR3 nucleotides are TGTGCCAGCAGCATCCCGGGACAGGGGGCGCGTGGGAACCACGAGCAGTACTTC. It translates to CASSIPGQGARGNHEQYF.

The V and J genes are TRBV28 and TRBJ2-7; 7 bases are a match to TRBD1. With 7 bases clipped from V and 7 bases from J, the junction kept 7 bases outside the gene matches. This CDR3 comprises 12 residues. Germline V gives CDR1 MDHEN, CDR2 SYDVKM. The DNA of the CDR3 is TGTGCCAGCACCGAGGGGGCGAGGGAGCAGTACTTC. Its protein is CASTEGAREQYF.

Here the CDR3 DNA reads TGTGCCAGCAGCCGACTGGGGCAGGGGGGAAACACCATATATTTT. Translated: CASSRLGQGGNTIYF. The V gene is TRBV11-2, the J gene TRBJ1-3, with a weak D call TRBD1 (6 bases). Germline loops: CDR1 SGHAT, CDR2 FQNNGV. The CDR3 covers 15 residues. Trimming shortened V by 5 bases and J by 4 bases, and 15 bases separated the two germline ends.

This clone appeared once. The CDR3 protein is CASSGTLGNEQFF. In DNA, the CDR3 is TGTGCCAGCAGCGGGACTTTAGGGAATGAGCAGTTCTTC. This chain joins TRBV5-6 and TRBJ2-1, with D tentatively TRBD2 (6 bases). Deletions cut 4 bases from V and 7 bases from J, with 12 bases between. The CDR3 runs to 13 residues. The germline CDR1 and CDR2 sequences are SGHDT and YYEEEE.

This chain links TRBV6-5 with TRBJ1-2; weak D call: TRBD1 (5 bases). V was shortened by 6 bases and J by 3 bases, with 14 bases between the two germline ends. This CDR3 contains 14 residues. In germline, CDR1 is MNHEY, CDR2 SVGAGI. CDR3 loop: CASSIQAGDYGYTF. The CDR3 region has the DNA TGTGCCAGCAGCATACAGGCGGGGGACTATGGCTACACCTTC.

The V call is TRBV25-1, the J call TRBJ1-1, with D possibly matching TRBD1 (6 bases). CDR3 length: 12 residues. V lost 2 bases and J 10 bases, leaving 11 bases between the germline ends. CDR1 and CDR2 (germline): MGHDK, SYGVNS. CDR3 residues: CASSELRGRAFF. DNA of the CDR3: TGTGCCAGCAGTGAACTCAGGGGAAGAGCTTTCTTT.

This chain uses TRBV28 with TRBJ2-3, with D perhaps TRBD2 (7 bases). This CDR3 contains 15 residues. Germline loops: CDR1 MDHEN, CDR2 SYDVKM. With 3 bases removed from V and 5 bases from J, the gap between germline ends came to 15 bases. CDR3 sequence (DNA): TGTGCCAGCAGTTTGGGGGGGGCTAGTGGAGATACGCAGTATTTT. Protein: CASSLGGASGDTQYF.

The V and J genes are TRBV28 and TRBJ2-6, with 10 nucleotides matching TRBD2. The V segment lost 8 bases and the J segment 0 bases; nucleotides outside the gene matches: 10. This CDR3 is built from 18 residues. The V gene's germline CDR1 is MDHEN and CDR2 SYDVKM. The DNA for the CDR3 is TGTGCCAGCTGGGGACTAGCGCATACTACCTCTGGGGCCAACGTCCTGACTTTC. It specifies CASWGLAHTTSGANVLTF.

This sequence joins TRBV5-6 and TRBJ2-1; 12 bases align to TRBD2. Germline V gene sequence: CDR1 SGHDT, CDR2 YYEEEE. The V gene end was trimmed by 4 bases and the J gene end by 7 bases; junction bases not matched to a gene: 9. CDR3 size: 16 residues. In DNA, the CDR3 is TGTGCCAGCAGCCCGATGACTAGCGGGAGTAGGAATGAGCAGTTCTTC. Its protein is CASSPMTSGSRNEQFF.

This chain connects TRBV6-5 to TRBJ2-3, with 9 bases lining up with TRBD2. The CDR3 covers 15 residues. CDR1 is MNHEY and CDR2 is SVGAGI in the germline V gene. Unmatched junction bases numbered 6, after V lost 5 bases and J lost 3 bases. The DNA of the CDR3 is TGTGCCAGCAGTATAGCGGGGGTTGGGACAGATACGCAGTATTTT. Translation: CASSIAGVGTDTQYF.

This chain connects TRBV9 to TRBJ2-5, with 9 bases aligning to TRBD2. Looked up from germline, CDR1 is SGDLS and CDR2 is YYNGEE. This CDR3 has 16 residues. Losses at the gene ends were 0 bases for V and 5 bases for J; bases not matched to a gene: 8. CDR3 DNA: TGTGCCAGCAGCGTAGCGGATAGCGGGAGATTGGAGACCCAGTACTTC. This translates into CASSVADSGRLETQYF.

CDR3 in DNA: TGTGCCAGCAGCCCCCGTCTGGACAGCGGGGGGACCCAGTACTTC. It codes for CASSPRLDSGGTQYF. J is TRBJ2-5 and V is TRBV11-2; TRBD2 matches 8 bases. The V gene's germline CDR1 is SGHAT and CDR2 FQNNGV. CDR3 length: 15 amino acids. V trimming: 5 bases; J trimming: 7 bases; junction bases outside the gene matches: 12.

The genes are TRBV11-2 and TRBJ1-2, with D unresolved. Deletions cut 5 bases from V and 2 bases from J, with 9 bases between. CDR3 length: 13 residues. From germline, CDR1 is SGHAT and CDR2 FQNNGV. The CDR3 sequence: CASSPTWNYGYTF. The CDR3 DNA reads TGTGCCAGCAGCCCCACATGGAACTATGGCTACACCTTC.

This clone came up once. The chain recombines TRBV28 with TRBJ2-2, with TRBD2 matching over 11 bases. The germline V gene encodes CDR1 MDHEN and CDR2 SYDVKM. Trimming removed 6 bases from V and 9 bases from J; junction bases left unmatched: 9. The CDR3 contains 15 residues. CDR3 in DNA: TGTGCCAGCAGCCTACCCCTAGCGGGGGGCAGGGAGCTGTTTTTT. This encodes CASSLPLAGGRELFF.

This sequence joins TRBV11-2 and TRBJ1-1; D perhaps matches TRBD1 (5 bases). Trimming shortened V by 2 bases and J by 5 bases, and 6 bases separated the two germline ends. This CDR3 spans 12 amino acids. The germline CDR1 and CDR2 sequences are SGHAT and FQNNGV. The CDR3 DNA reads TGTGCCAGCAGCTTATACAGGACTGAAGCTTTCTTT. It is translated as CASSLYRTEAFF.

The rearrangement joins TRBV5-1 to TRBJ2-1; D may be TRBD2 (5 bases). V lost 2 bases to trimming and J lost 3 bases, with 9 bases between them. Per germline, CDR1 SGHRS and CDR2 YFSETQ. The CDR3 has 14 amino acids. Here the CDR3 DNA reads TGCGCCAGCAGCTTTGTAAGCGGCTACAATGAGCAGTTCTTC. Its protein is CASSFVSGYNEQFF.

V and J are TRBV29-1 and TRBJ2-1, with 7 positions matching TRBD2. J gave up 7 bases and V 5 bases, and 5 bases lay outside the gene matches. This CDR3 contains 12 residues. CDR1 and CDR2 from the germline V gene are SQVTM and ANQGSEA. This CDR3 is CSVKRGSNEQFF. CDR3 in DNA: TGCAGCGTTAAGCGGGGTAGTAATGAGCAGTTCTTC.

This chain links TRBV7-2 with TRBJ2-1, with D perhaps TRBD2 (5 bases). Trimming removed 2 bases at V and 13 bases at J, with 12 bases between. The V gene's germline CDR1 is SGHTA and CDR2 FQGNSA. CDR3 length: 12 residues. This CDR3 is CASSLTGVVQFF. The CDR3 coding sequence is TGTGCCAGCAGCTTAACCGGGGTAGTCCAGTTCTTC.

The rearrangement uses TRBV18 and TRBJ2-7, with 9 bases lining up with TRBD2. The germline V gene encodes CDR1 KGHSH and CDR2 LQKENI. V trimming: 4 bases; J trimming: 5 bases; junction bases outside the gene matches: 12. This CDR3 has 16 residues. CDR3 nucleotides: TGTGCCAGCTCACGTACCGGGACTAGCAGTTCCCACGAGCAGTACTTC. Encoded protein: CASSRTGTSSSHEQYF. The whole variable domain, filled in from reference TRBV18 and TRBJ2-7, reads NAGVMQNPRHLVRRRGQEARLRCSPMKGHSHVYWYRQLPEEGLKFMVYLQKENIIDESGMPKERFSAEFPKEGPSILRIQQVVRGDSAAYFCASSRTGTSSSHEQYFGPGTRLTVT.